Presented here are 12 T cell receptor beta chains from one specimen sequenced in a study of regulatory T cells in long-lasting Graves disease. The time point here: newly diagnosed GD, antithyroid drugs for less than 3 months. From RNA extracted from PBMCs, the TCR library was made. In building TCR beta libraries, iRepertoire HTBI primers were used together with Arm-PCR of CDR3 regions. TCRdb itself ran the multiplex PCR reads through MiXCR, one entry per CDR3 protein. The sample lists a few hundred thousand distinct CDR3 sequences, about 11% occurring once. This sample was also put to use in a study of T cells in Graves' hyperthyroidism and ophthalmopathy.

The starting material was peripheral blood mononuclear cells (PBMCs), obtained at new diagnosis, from a patient treated with antithyroid drugs. The receptors derive from a woman under 30 with Graves disease.

This clonotype was counted at least ten times. The chain has TRBV20-1 and TRBJ1-5, with 10 bases fitting TRBD1. This CDR3 has 13 residues. Germline V gives CDR1 DFQATT, CDR2 SNEGSKA (reference sequence). The J segment lost 6 bases and the V segment lost 6 bases, leaving 5 bases of the junction unmatched. In DNA, the CDR3 is TGCAGTGCCCCGGGACAGGGGATTCAGCCCCAGCATTTT. Protein sequence: CSAPGQGIQPQHF.

This clonotype was picked up a small number of times. The V and J genes are TRBV6-1 and TRBJ2-1; D is uncertain. V was cut by 3 bases and J by 0 bases, with 12 bases left in between. Germline V CDR1 and CDR2: MNHNS, SASEGT. The CDR3 spans 16 residues. The DNA for the CDR3 is TGTGCCAGCAGTGACGACCTATCAGGCTCCTACAATGAGCAGTTCTTC. Amino acid sequence: CASSDDLSGSYNEQFF.

The rearrangement joins TRBV4-3 to TRBJ2-1; 13 bases fit TRBD2. The CDR3 extends over 19 amino acids. V shed 1 base and J 7 bases; nucleotides not matched to a gene: 13. Germline V gives CDR1 LGHNA, CDR2 YSLEER. The CDR3 DNA reads as TGCGCCAGCAGCCAAGCATCAGGACTAGCGGGGGCAGGGGGTAATGAGCAGTTCTTC. Translated, it gives CASSQASGLAGAGGNEQFF.

This chain connects TRBV5-1 to TRBJ2-5, with no clear D. With 3 bases removed from V and 3 bases from J, the gap between germline ends came to 9 bases. The CDR3 length is 13 residues. CDR1 is SGHRS, CDR2 YFSETQ, per germline. This CDR3 is CASSSHRKETQYF. In DNA form, the CDR3 reads TGCGCCAGCAGCTCCCACCGGAAAGAGACCCAGTACTTC.

Ten or more counts support this clonotype. The chain employs TRBV28 and TRBJ1-5; the D gene is possibly TRBD1 (6 bases). The CDR3 is made up of 17 amino acids. Trimming removed 3 bases from V and 0 bases from J, with 15 bases in between. Per germline, CDR1 MDHEN and CDR2 SYDVKM. CDR3 sequence reads: CASSFPEGGLSNQPQHF. The CDR3, as DNA: TGTGCCAGCAGTTTTCCCGAAGGGGGTCTTAGCAATCAGCCCCAGCATTTT.

This clonotype was counted ten times or more. V usage is TRBV12-3 or TRBV12-4 and J usage is TRBJ2-1; 7 nucleotides match TRBD1. J gave up 6 bases and V 7 bases, and 9 bases lay outside the gene matches. The CDR3 is 14 residues long. The CDR3 coding sequence is TGTGCCAGCACCAAGACAGGGCTAAGCAATGAGCAGTTCTTC. This encodes CASTKTGLSNEQFF.

The V call is TRBV11-2, the J call TRBJ2-7, with TRBD2 matching 13 bases. Germline lookup yields CDR1 SGHAT and CDR2 FQNNGV. The CDR3 contains 15 residues. V was pared by 5 bases and J by 4 bases, with 5 bases of the junction left unmatched. The CDR3 here is CASSLWTSGSYEQYF. As DNA, the CDR3 is TGTGCCAGCAGCCTATGGACTAGCGGGAGTTACGAGCAGTACTTC.

This clonotype turned up a few times. V usage is TRBV7-3 and J usage is TRBJ2-3; 7 bases are shared with TRBD2. The V segment lost 3 bases and the J segment 2 bases; nucleotides outside the gene matches: 5. The CDR3 covers 15 residues. Germline V gene sequence: CDR1 SGHTA, CDR2 FQGTGA. DNA of the CDR3: TGTGCCAGCAGCTTGAGGCTAGCGGACACAGATACGCAGTATTTT. It is translated as CASSLRLADTDTQYF. Full variable domain (rest looked up from reference TRBV7-3 and TRBJ2-3): GAGVSQTPSNKVTEKGKYVELRCDPISGHTALYWYRQSLGQGPEFLIYFQGTGAADDSGLPNDRFFAVRPEGSVSTLKIQRTERGDSAVYLCASSLRLADTDTQYFGPGTRLTVL.

J is TRBJ2-2 and V is TRBV6-1; a weak D match, TRBD1 (6 bases). Germline V CDR1 and CDR2: MNHNS, SASEGT. V was shortened by 6 bases and J by 7 bases, with 9 bases between the two germline ends. This CDR3 is built from 12 residues. The CDR3 region is CASRYRDGELFF. CDR3 DNA: TGTGCCAGCAGATACAGGGACGGGGAGCTGTTTTTT.

This clonotype was found many times. The rearrangement joins TRBV6-1 to TRBJ2-6, with D perhaps TRBD2 (6 bases). Trimming removed 1 base from V and 2 bases from J, with 6 bases in between. Germline CDR1 reads MNHNS; CDR2 reads SASEGT. The CDR3 consists of 15 residues. The chain's CDR3 is CASSEGGAGANVLTF. The CDR3 coding sequence is TGTGCCAGCAGTGAAGGGGGGGCTGGGGCCAACGTCCTGACTTTC.

J is TRBJ1-2 and V is TRBV28, with TRBD1 as a possible D gene (6 bases). Germline assignment: CDR1 MDHEN and CDR2 SYDVKM. Between the trimmed V and J ends, which lost 7 bases and 1 base, there was a span of 22 bases. The CDR3 has 17 residues. In DNA, the CDR3 is TGTGCCAGCATTCGGGGGGCGGTTGGTAAAGTTAACTATGGCTACACCTTC. This codes for CASIRGAVGKVNYGYTF.

At least ten counts were recorded for this clonotype. The chain joins TRBV7-6 to TRBJ1-3, with D possibly being TRBD1 (5 bases). Looked up from germline, CDR1 is SGHVS and CDR2 is FNYEAQ. With 5 bases removed from V and 0 bases from J, the gap between germline ends came to 11 bases. This CDR3 has 15 amino acids. In DNA, the CDR3 is TGTGCCAGCAGCCAGGGACGGTCCTCTGGAAACACCATATATTTT. This gives the protein CASSQGRSSGNTIYF. Combining the CDR3 with reference TRBV7-6 and TRBJ1-3 gives the whole variable domain GAGVSQSPRYKVTKRGQDVALRCDPISGHVSLYWYRQALGQGPEFLTYFNYEAQQDKSGLPNDRFSAERPEGSISTLTIQRTEQRDSAMYRCASSQGRSSGNTIYFGEGSWLTVV.